This is a list of T cell receptor beta chains from one sample in a study of beta chain features in type 1 diabetes. Produced via immunoSEQ multiplex PCR; TCRdb's table is partial and in-frame only. Altogether a few hundred thousand clones are present, around 10% being singletons, with the ten largest covering around 0.015%. Sequencing used naive CD4+ T cells from blood. These receptors were collected from a woman in her twenties or thirties in good health. Each CDR3 is given with its conserved first and last residue. A D gene is named only where the DNA matches it firmly. A clone size is listed for some rows: how often the clone was seen (once, few, many), or a class if it is expanded.

>-|12|TRBJ2-5|TRBV28|-
TGTGCCAGCAGTTCCGTTCGGGAGACCCAGTACTTC
CASSSVRETQYF
>-|15|TRBJ1-5|TRBV6-5|TRBD1
TGTGCCAGCAGAAGACAGGGTGATAGCAATCAGCCCCAGCATTTT
CASRRQGDSNQPQHF
>-|15|TRBJ2-7|TRBV9|-
TGTGCCAGCAGCGGAATTCTGGAGGGAACGGGCGAGCAGTACTTC
CASSGILEGTGEQYF
>-|15|TRBJ1-2|TRBV18|TRBD1
TGTGCCAGCTCACCTGGGACAGAAGCTAACTATGGCTACACCTTC
CASSPGTEANYGYTF
>-|13|TRBJ1-5|TRBV10-3|-
TGTGCCACCGGACTCGAAAGCAATCAGCCCCAGCATTTT
CATGLESNQPQHF
>few|15|TRBJ1-2|TRBV9|-
TGTGCCAGCAGCGTATGGGGGACTACACCCTATGGCTACACCTTC
CASSVWGTTPYGYTF
>few|14|TRBJ1-1|TRBV5-1|-
TGCGCCAGCAGCCCAGGGGAAGACTACACTGAAGCTTTCTTT
CASSPGEDYTEAFF
>few|15|TRBJ2-7|TRBV30|TRBD1
TGTGCCTGGAGTAAAGCGGACAGGGGCCACCACGAGCAGTACTTC
CAWSKADRGHHEQYF
>few|13|TRBJ2-5|TRBV7-3|TRBD1
TGTGCCAGCAGCGGGACAGGGGGAGAGACCCAGTACTTC
CASSGTGGETQYF
>-|15|TRBJ2-7|TRBV7-2|TRBD1
TGTGCCAGCAGCTTAGGGACAGGTGGGATCTACGAGCAGTACTTC
CASSLGTGGIYEQYF
>-|16|TRBJ1-5|TRBV5-8|TRBD1
TGTGCCAGCACCCATCACGGCGGACAGGGCAATCAGCCCCAGCATTTT
CASTHHGGQGNQPQHF
>-|15|TRBJ2-1|TRBV7-8|TRBD1
TGTGCCAGCAGCTTAGCGCTGGACAGGGTAGGGGAGCAGTTCTTC
CASSLALDRVGEQFF
>-|15|TRBJ2-1|TRBV5-4|TRBD2
TGTGCCAGCAGCTTGGCGGCTAGCGGGCATTCTGAGCAGTTCTTC
CASSLAASGHSEQFF
>-|17|TRBJ2-5|TRBV7-2|TRBD2
TGTGCCAGCAGCTTAAACCCCCCTAGCGGGAACCAAGAGACCCAGTACTTC
CASSLNPPSGNQETQYF
>-|16|TRBJ1-1|TRBV5-6|-
TGTGCCAGCAGCTTATCTGGGTCCCCGGGGAAGACTGAAGCTTTCTTT
CASSLSGSPGKTEAFF
>few|14|TRBJ2-1|TRBV19|TRBD2
TGTGCCAGTAGTCCACTAGCGGGAGTAAGTGAGCAGTTCTTC
CASSPLAGVSEQFF
>-|15|TRBJ2-1|TRBV9|-
TGTGCCAGCAGCGCGACCACCGGGAGCCACAATGAGCAGTTCTTC
CASSATTGSHNEQFF
>few|19|TRBJ2-3|TRBV7-8|-
TGTGCCAGCAGACCTCTAACCCTTCCTCCGGGACACCTCACAGATACGCAGTATTTT
CASRPLTLPPGHLTDTQYF
>few|16|TRBJ1-1|TRBV15|-
TGTGCCACCAGCAGAGATCTTCGGTCCCTGAACACTGAAGCTTTCTTT
CATSRDLRSLNTEAFF
>-|14|TRBJ1-4|TRBV15|-
TGTGCCACCAGCGGTGGAGTTGTCGGTGAAAAACTGTTTTTT
CATSGGVVGEKLFF
>few|14|TRBJ2-1|TRBV7-3|TRBD2
TGTGCCAGCAGCTTGGCGGGAGCGTCTCCTGAGCAGTTCTTC
CASSLAGASPEQFF
>few|13|TRBJ1-2|TRBV29-1|-
TGCAGCGTGGACAGCTTAACAGACTATGGCTACACCTTC
CSVDSLTDYGYTF
>few|15|TRBJ2-1|TRBV12-5|TRBD2
TGTGCTAGTGGTTTAGGAACTAGCGGGAGAAATGAGCAGTTCTTC
CASGLGTSGRNEQFF
>-|12|TRBJ1-3|TRBV2|-
TGTGCCAGCGCGGGTAGAAGAAACACCATATATTTT
CASAGRRNTIYF
>few|14|TRBJ2-7|TRBV6-6|TRBD1
TGTGCCAGCAACCCGGGACAGAGTTTTTACGAGCAGTACTTC
CASNPGQSFYEQYF
>-|18|TRBJ2-5|TRBV10-3|TRBD2
TGTGCCATCAGTGAGGGACGGGCGGGAGGGCGAGCAGGAGAGACCCAGTACTTC
CAISEGRAGGRAGETQYF
>-|15|TRBJ2-7|TRBV30|-
TGTGCCTGTCCTTCGAAGCTGGGGACATCCTACGAGCAGTACTTC
CACPSKLGTSYEQYF
>few|16|TRBJ2-1|TRBV27|TRBD2
TGTGCCAGCAGTTTATTGGGACTAGCGGGCCACAATGAGCAGTTCTTC
CASSLLGLAGHNEQFF
>-|14|TRBJ2-2|TRBV6-5|TRBD1
TGTGCCAGCAGACAGGGGGCCGACGCCGGGGAGCTGTTTTTT
CASRQGADAGELFF
>-|15|TRBJ1-1|TRBV30|TRBD1
TGTGCCTGGAGTGCAACAGGGGATATGAACACTGAAGCTTTCTTT
CAWSATGDMNTEAFF
>few|17|TRBJ2-1|TRBV10-3|-
TGTGCCATCAGTGAGTCGGTTGGTAGCTCGTTAGGAAATGAGCAGTTCTTC
CAISESVGSSLGNEQFF
>few|15|TRBJ1-1|TRBV18|-
TGTGCCAGCTCACCTGCGGCGGGGGTCTGGACTGAAGCTTTCTTT
CASSPAAGVWTEAFF
>few|14|TRBJ2-5|TRBV6-6|-
TGTGCCAGCAGTTCGTGGGGCCTAGGAGAGACCCAGTACTTC
CASSSWGLGETQYF
>few|13|TRBJ2-7|TRBV7-6|-
TGTGCCAGCAGCTCAAACGGGGGCTACGAGCAGTACTTC
CASSSNGGYEQYF
>few|17|TRBJ2-1|TRBV30|TRBD2
TGTGCCTTCTCCACGACTAGCGGAGGAGGCTCCTACAATGAGCAGTTCTTC
CAFSTTSGGGSYNEQFF
>-|15|TRBJ2-7|TRBV27|-
TGTGCCAGCAGTTTATCAGCACTGAACTCCTACGAGCAGTACTTC
CASSLSALNSYEQYF
>-|14|TRBJ2-3|TRBV5-1|-
TGCGCCAGCCAGACTGGGCCGGGGGCAGATACGCAGTATTTT
CASQTGPGADTQYF
>-|16|TRBJ2-5|TRBV14|TRBD2
TGTGCCAGCAGCCAAGGTTTGATAGCGGGACAAGAGACCCAGTACTTC
CASSQGLIAGQETQYF
>-|13|TRBJ2-5|TRBV30|TRBD2
TGTGCCTGGAGTGTACACGGGGGGGAGACCCAGTACTTC
CAWSVHGGETQYF
>-|15|TRBJ2-3|TRBV28|TRBD2
TGTGCCAGCAGTTTCTTGGCGGGAGGGTTAAATACGCAGTATTTT
CASSFLAGGLNTQYF
>-|15|TRBJ2-5|TRBV2|TRBD2
TGTGCCAGCAGTACACTAGCGGGCGACCAAGAGACCCAGTACTTC
CASSTLAGDQETQYF
>few|14|TRBJ2-1|TRBV5-1|TRBD2
TGCGCCAGCACTAGCGGGAGCTCCTACAATGAGCAGTTCTTC
CASTSGSSYNEQFF
>-|15|TRBJ2-6|TRBV7-2|TRBD1
TGTGCCAGCAGTCTGGACAGGGGAACTCTGAGCGTCCTGACTTTC
CASSLDRGTLSVLTF
>few|15|TRBJ1-2|TRBV30|TRBD1
TGTGCCTGGAGTGTACCCGGGACAGTTAACTATGGCTACACCTTC
CAWSVPGTVNYGYTF
>few|15|TRBJ2-3|TRBV7-2|TRBD1
TGTGCCAGCAGCGTCCTGGGACAGGGCACAGATACGCAGTATTTT
CASSVLGQGTDTQYF
>few|14|TRBJ1-1|TRBV29-1|-
TGCAGCGTTGAGCAGTTATCCATGAACACTGAAGCTTTCTTT
CSVEQLSMNTEAFF
>few|13|TRBJ2-5|TRBV19|-
TGTGCCAGTAGCCCCGCGGAACGAGAGACCCAGTACTTC
CASSPAERETQYF
>few|15|TRBJ2-2|TRBV28|TRBD1
TGTGCCAGCAAACACGGGACAGGGGGTTCCGGGGAGCTGTTTTTT
CASKHGTGGSGELFF
>few|15|TRBJ1-5|TRBV2|TRBD1
TGTGCCAGCAGAGGGACAGTTAATAGCAATCAGCCCCAGCATTTT
CASRGTVNSNQPQHF
>few|17|TRBJ2-1|TRBV27|-
TGTGCCAGCAGTTTAATGTTCCGGGGAGGTCGTTCCAATGAGCAGTTCTTC
CASSLMFRGGRSNEQFF
>few|16|TRBJ1-2|TRBV9|-
TGTGCCAGCAGCGTAGGGGGATTGGGAGCTAACTATGGCTACACCTTC
CASSVGGLGANYGYTF
>few|15|TRBJ2-2|TRBV28|TRBD1
TGTGCCAGCAGTTACAGGGGACCGAACACCGGGGAGCTGTTTTTT
CASSYRGPNTGELFF
>few|16|TRBJ2-5|TRBV9|-
TGTGCCAGCAGCGGGTTTGGGGGGACGAGATTAGAGACCCAGTACTTC
CASSGFGGTRLETQYF
>-|15|TRBJ2-7|TRBV5-1|TRBD2
TGCGCCAGCAGCCGGGGGCCGGGACTAGACTACGAGCAGTACTTC
CASSRGPGLDYEQYF
>-|15|TRBJ2-7|TRBV7-3|-
TGTGCCAGCAGCCGGTTCTCCGGGTTGGGCTACGAGCAGTACTTC
CASSRFSGLGYEQYF